This TCR beta chain was profiled in a study of chemoradiotherapy in HPV16-positive cancers. Study-level findings and limits: Candidate HPV-specific clones and E7-related TCR motifs grew in tumor during treatment.

Method: immunoSEQ multiplex PCR; TCRdb's copy keeps in-frame clones and lacks some. The sample carries several thousand clones, around 76% recorded once. Repertoires were sampled repeatedly during chemoradiotherapy. The germline V and J ends were trimmed by 2 bases and 0 bases, with 9 bases remaining between them. Germline V CDR1 and CDR2: SGHAT, FQNNGV. The CDR3 length is 15 residues. As concerns this clone: Its antigen is unidentified.

The chain couples TRBV11-2 to TRBJ2-3; D gene unclear. Sampling was carried out from a patient who underwent chemoradiotherapy. This TCR was recovered from a human donor with HPV-associated anogenital cancer. This CDR3 reads CASSLLIGSTDTQYF. As DNA, the CDR3 is TGTGCCAGCAGCTTATTGATTGGCAGCACAGATACGCAGTATTTT.